This is a list of T cell receptor beta chains from one sample in a study of CD8 T cells in ankylosing spondylitis. TCRdb re-called the 5' RACE reads with MiXCR, one entry per CDR3 protein. The table records some 350,000 distinct CDR3 sequences, roughly 14% of them present only once. The sample consisted of blood, either unsorted or a sorted T cell fraction (not recorded which). The receptors here all came from a male donor with ankylosing spondylitis or in good health (not recorded which). Each CDR3 is given with its conserved first and last residue. A D gene is named only where the DNA matches it firmly. Expanded clones are given a class, and other clones once, few, many or no size at all.

V gene	J gene	D gene	clone size	CDR3 protein	CDR3 DNA
TRBV20-1	TRBJ1-2	NA	NA	CSASTDQLYGYTF	TGCAGTGCTTCGACAGACCAGCTCTATGGCTACACCTTC
TRBV5-1	TRBJ2-5	NA	NA	CASSLSRWGAETQYF	TGCGCCAGCAGCCTTTCAAGATGGGGGGCTGAGACCCAGTACTTC
TRBV29-1	TRBJ1-3	NA	many	CSVVDRVRNTIYF	TGCAGCGTTGTGGACCGAGTAAGAAACACCATATATTTT
TRBV4-1	TRBJ1-2	NA	few	CASSQDPASRAGYTF	TGCGCCAGCAGCCAAGATCCGGCAAGCAGGGCTGGCTACACCTTC
TRBV27	TRBJ2-2	TRBD1	few	CATDRGTGELFF	TGTGCCACCGACAGGGGCACCGGGGAGCTGTTTTTT
TRBV12-3/TRBV12-4	TRBJ2-5	NA	few	CASSLGPSAQYF	TGTGCCAGCAGTTTGGGACCGTCGGCCCAGTACTTC
TRBV6-1	TRBJ1-1	TRBD1	few	CASSGRDSKTSGAFF	TGTGCCAGCAGTGGCCGGGACAGTAAGACTTCGGGGGCTTTCTTT
TRBV2	TRBJ2-2	NA	few	CASSVEGGGTGELFF	TGTGCCAGCAGCGTTGAAGGGGGGGGCACCGGGGAGCTGTTTTTT
TRBV3-1	TRBJ2-7	TRBD1	NA	CASSQPGQGVYEQYF	TGTGCCAGCAGCCAACCGGGACAGGGGGTCTACGAGCAGTACTTC
TRBV7-9	TRBJ1-5	NA	NA	CASSLKQGPYNQPQHF	TGTGCCAGCAGCCTGAAGCAGGGGCCGTACAATCAGCCCCAGCATTTT
TRBV24-1	TRBJ1-2	NA	few	CATSDRENYGYTF	TGTGCCACCAGTGACAGGGAGAACTATGGCTACACCTTC
TRBV20-1	TRBJ2-5	NA	NA	CSALGPKQETQYF	TGCAGTGCTCTGGGGCCCAAACAAGAGACCCAGTACTTC
TRBV29-1	TRBJ2-7	TRBD2	few	CSVVASGRAGQYF	TGCAGCGTTGTTGCTAGCGGGAGGGCCGGGCAGTACTTC